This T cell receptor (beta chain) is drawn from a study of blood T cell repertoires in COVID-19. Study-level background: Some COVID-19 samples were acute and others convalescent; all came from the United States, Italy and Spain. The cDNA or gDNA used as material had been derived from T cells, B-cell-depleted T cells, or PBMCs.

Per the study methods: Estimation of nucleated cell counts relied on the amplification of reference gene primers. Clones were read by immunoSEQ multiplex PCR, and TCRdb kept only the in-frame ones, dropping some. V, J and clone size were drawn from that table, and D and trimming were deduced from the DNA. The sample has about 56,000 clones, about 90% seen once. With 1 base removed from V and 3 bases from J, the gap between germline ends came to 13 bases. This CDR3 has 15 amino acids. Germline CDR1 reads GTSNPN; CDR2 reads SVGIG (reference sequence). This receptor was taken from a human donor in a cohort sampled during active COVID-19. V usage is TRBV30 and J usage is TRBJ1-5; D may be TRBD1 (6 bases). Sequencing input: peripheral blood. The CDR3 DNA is TGTGCCTGGAGTGCCGACAGGCTGGTCAATCAGCCCCAGCATTTT. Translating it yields CAWSADRLVNQPQHF.